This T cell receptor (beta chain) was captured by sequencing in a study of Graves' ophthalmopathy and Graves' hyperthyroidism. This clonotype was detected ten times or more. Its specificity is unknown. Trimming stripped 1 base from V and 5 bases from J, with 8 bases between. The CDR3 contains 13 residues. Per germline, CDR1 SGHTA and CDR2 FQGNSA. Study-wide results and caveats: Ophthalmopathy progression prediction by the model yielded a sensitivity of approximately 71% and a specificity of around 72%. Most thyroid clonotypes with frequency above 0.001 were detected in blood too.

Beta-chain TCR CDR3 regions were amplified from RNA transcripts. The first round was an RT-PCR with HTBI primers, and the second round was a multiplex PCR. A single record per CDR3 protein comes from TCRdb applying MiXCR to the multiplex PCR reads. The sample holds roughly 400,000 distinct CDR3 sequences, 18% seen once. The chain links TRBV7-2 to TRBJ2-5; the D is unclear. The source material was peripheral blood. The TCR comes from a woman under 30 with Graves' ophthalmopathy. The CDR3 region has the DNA TGTGCCAGCAGCTTAGAGATAGGGGAGACCCAGTACTTC. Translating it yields CASSLEIGETQYF.